This T cell receptor (beta chain) was identified during a study of cytomegalovirus exposure and HLA in healthy donors. The PCR had 60 Vbeta and 13 Jbeta primers. The repertoire was sequenced with immunoSEQ multiplex PCR; TCRdb's copy has only in-frame clones and lacks some. The data contain some 120,000 clones, roughly 82% of them singletons. The V end was cut by 4 bases, the J end by 3 bases, with 9 bases between. The CDR3 sequence is 13 residues long. Germline-derived CDR1 and CDR2 are SGHTA and FQGNSA. Samples came from healthy bone marrow donors. V is TRBV7-2 and J is TRBJ1-2; possibly TRBD1 for D (5 bases). The receptor's source is a human donor in good health. Sequenced sample: PBMCs. CDR3 nucleotide sequence: TGTGCCAGCAGCTCGACCAGGGACTATGGCTACACCTTC. As protein: CASSSTRDYGYTF.